The 12 T cell receptor beta chains below all came from one sample that was sequenced in a study of T cells after yellow fever vaccination. TCRdb processed the 5' RACE reads anew with MiXCR; each CDR3 protein has one entry. The table shows about 300,000 distinct CDR3 sequences, with around 6.8% occurring only once. The sample was PBMCs, taken 45 days after the first yellow fever vaccination. These receptors originate from a man aged 18 to 30 who received the YFV17D yellow fever vaccine.

V and J are TRBV27 and TRBJ2-7, with TRBD2 as a possible D gene (5 bases). Germline CDR1 and CDR2: MNHEY and SMNVEV (reference sequence). The CDR3 spans 13 residues. V lost 4 bases, J lost 0 bases, and 7 bases lay in between. In nucleotides, the CDR3 is TGTGCCAGCAGTTCCGGGGTCTCCTACGAGCAGTACTTC. Its protein product is CASSSGVSYEQYF.

Only a few counts were recorded for this clonotype. The chain links TRBV5-1 to TRBJ2-5, with D unclear. This CDR3 has 13 residues. Germline V gene lookup returns CDR1 SGHRS and CDR2 YFSETQ. Trimming took 0 bases from V and 5 from J, leaving 8 bases between them. The CDR3 region is CASSLAPVETQYF. DNA for the CDR3: TGCGCCAGCAGCTTGGCGCCAGTGGAGACCCAGTACTTC.

This clonotype was counted at least ten times. The V and J genes are TRBV5-1 and TRBJ2-1; TRBD2 agrees at 10 bases. Germline CDR1 SGHRS, CDR2 YFSETQ. This CDR3 has 17 amino acids. J was trimmed by 0 bases and V by 7 bases; bases with no gene match: 10. The CDR3, as DNA: TGCGCCAGCGGAACACCGGGACTAGCGACCTCCTACAATGAGCAGTTCTTC. Residues: CASGTPGLATSYNEQFF. The complete variable domain, with remaining parts taken from reference TRBV5-1 and TRBJ2-1, reads KAGVTQTPRYLIKTRGQQVTLSCSPISGHRSVSWYQQTPGQGLQFLFEYFSETQRNKGNFPGRFSGRQFSNSRSEMNVSTLELGDSALYLCASGTPGLATSYNEQFFGPGTRLTVL.

The sample holds a few counts of this clonotype. The V call is TRBV4-3, the J call TRBJ2-5, with 9 bases lining up with TRBD2. With 4 bases clipped from V and 5 bases from J, the junction kept 11 bases outside the gene matches. This CDR3 is built from 16 residues. The V gene's germline CDR1 is LGHNA and CDR2 YSLEER. The CDR3 protein is CASSRGLAGPQETQYF. The CDR3 DNA follows: TGCGCCAGCAGCCGTGGGCTAGCGGGGCCCCAGGAGACCCAGTACTTC.

This clonotype appeared a few times. The CDR3: CASSQERAEQETQYF. The CDR3 bases are TGTGCCAGCAGCCAAGAAAGGGCAGAGCAAGAGACCCAGTACTTC. The chain couples TRBV3-1 to TRBJ2-5; D gene unclear. The CDR3 is made up of 15 amino acids. Trimming took off 0 bases at V and 2 bases at J, with 10 bases between the two ends. Germline lookup yields CDR1 LGHDT and CDR2 YNNKEL (reference sequence).

The chain carries TRBV7-3 and TRBJ1-1; TRBD1 is a possible D gene (6 bases). Trimming removed 5 bases at V and 4 bases at J, with 14 bases between. CDR1 SGHTA and CDR2 FQGTGA come from the germline V gene. The CDR3 length is 14 residues. CDR3 nucleotide sequence: TGTGCCAGCAGCACGAACCAGGGGAGCACTGAAGCTTTCTTT. Translating gives CASSTNQGSTEAFF.

The chain employs TRBV10-3 and TRBJ2-7; 8 nucleotides agree with TRBD2. Germline CDR1 is ENHRY and CDR2 is SYGVKD. The ends lost 3 bases at V and 3 bases at J; junction bases unmatched: 4. The CDR3 extends over 14 amino acids. In DNA, the CDR3 is TGTGCCATCAGTGACGAGCGGGGGAACTACGAGCAGTACTTC. Translated: CAISDERGNYEQYF.

This chain joins TRBV27 and TRBJ1-2; 9 bases line up with TRBD1. CDR1 MNHEY and CDR2 SMNVEV come from the germline V gene (reference sequence). After removal of 11 bases from V and 7 bases from J, the junction contained 8 bases not matched to a gene. The CDR3 spans 12 residues. This chain's CDR3 is CAAGGQGFGYTF. The CDR3 DNA reads TGTGCCGCCGGAGGACAGGGGTTTGGCTACACCTTC.

This clonotype was counted at least ten times. This rearrangement joins TRBV19 to TRBJ2-5; 7 positions match TRBD2. Germline lookup yields CDR1 LNHDA and CDR2 SQIVND (reference sequence). The V segment lost 5 bases and the J segment 2 bases; nucleotides outside the gene matches: 8. The CDR3 totals 15 residues. The CDR3 reads CASSLSLAVQETQYF. The CDR3 coding sequence is TGTGCCAGTAGTTTATCCCTAGCGGTACAAGAGACCCAGTACTTC.

This clonotype has just a few counts. The gene calls are TRBV4-2 and TRBJ1-1; D gene unclear. CDR3 length: 16 residues. CDR1 LGHNA and CDR2 YNFKEQ come from the germline V gene. V shed 0 bases and J shed 4 bases, with 15 bases lying between them. CDR3 DNA sequence: TGTGCCAGCAGCCAAGATTGGAGGCCGGAGGGCACTGAAGCTTTCTTT. Amino acid sequence: CASSQDWRPEGTEAFF.

This sequence joins TRBV19 and TRBJ2-7; the match to TRBD1 covers 9 bases. CDR1 and CDR2 (germline): LNHDA, SQIVND (reference sequence). This CDR3 region has 16 residues. Trimming took 5 bases from V and 3 from J; bases not matched to a gene: 11. The CDR3 nucleotides are TGTGCCAGTAGTCCGTACACGGGACAGGGCAACTACGAGCAGTACTTC. Translated, it gives CASSPYTGQGNYEQYF.

This clonotype was seen at least ten times. The gene calls are TRBV4-2 and TRBJ2-7; D tentatively fits TRBD1 or TRBD2 (5 bases each). This CDR3 spans 16 amino acids. Trimming removed 1 base from V and 2 bases from J, with 15 bases in between. Looked up from germline, CDR1 is LGHNA and CDR2 is YNFKEQ. The CDR3 region has the DNA TGTGCCAGCAGCCAAGGATACTCTGGGGGTGCCTACGAGCAGTACTTC. Its protein product is CASSQGYSGGAYEQYF.